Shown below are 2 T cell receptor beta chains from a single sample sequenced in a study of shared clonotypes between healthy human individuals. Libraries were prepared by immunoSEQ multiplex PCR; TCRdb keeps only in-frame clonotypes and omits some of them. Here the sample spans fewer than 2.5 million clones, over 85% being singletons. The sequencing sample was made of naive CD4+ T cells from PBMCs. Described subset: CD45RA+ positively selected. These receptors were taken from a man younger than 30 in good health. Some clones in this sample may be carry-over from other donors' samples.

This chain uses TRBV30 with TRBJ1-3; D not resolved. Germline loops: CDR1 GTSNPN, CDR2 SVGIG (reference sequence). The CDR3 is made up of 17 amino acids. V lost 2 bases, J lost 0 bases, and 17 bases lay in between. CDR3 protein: CAWSPRTVGISGNTIYF. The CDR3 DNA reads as TGTGCCTGGAGTCCCAGGACGGTGGGGATCTCTGGAAACACCATATATTTT.

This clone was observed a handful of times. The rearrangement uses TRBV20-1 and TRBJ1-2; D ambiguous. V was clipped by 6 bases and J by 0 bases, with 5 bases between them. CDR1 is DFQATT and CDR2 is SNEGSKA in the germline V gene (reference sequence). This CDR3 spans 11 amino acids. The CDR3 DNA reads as TGCAGTGCGGGAGCTAACTATGGCTACACCTTC. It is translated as CSAGANYGYTF.